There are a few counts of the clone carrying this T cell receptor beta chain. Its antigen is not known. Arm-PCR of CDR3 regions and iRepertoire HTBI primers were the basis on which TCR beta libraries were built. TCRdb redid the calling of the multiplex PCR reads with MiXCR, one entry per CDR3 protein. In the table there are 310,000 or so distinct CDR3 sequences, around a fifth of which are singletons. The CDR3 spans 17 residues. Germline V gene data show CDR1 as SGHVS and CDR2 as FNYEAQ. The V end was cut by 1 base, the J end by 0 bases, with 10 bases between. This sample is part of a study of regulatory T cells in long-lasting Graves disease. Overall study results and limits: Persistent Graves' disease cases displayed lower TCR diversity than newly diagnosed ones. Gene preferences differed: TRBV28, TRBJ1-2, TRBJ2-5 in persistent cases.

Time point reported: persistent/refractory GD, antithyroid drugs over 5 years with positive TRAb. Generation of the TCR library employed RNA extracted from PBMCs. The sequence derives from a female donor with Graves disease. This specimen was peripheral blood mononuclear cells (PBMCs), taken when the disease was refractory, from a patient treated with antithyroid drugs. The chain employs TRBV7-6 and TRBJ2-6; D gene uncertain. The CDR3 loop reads CASSLEAESSGANVLTF. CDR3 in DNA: TGTGCCAGCAGCTTAGAAGCAGAGAGCTCTGGGGCCAACGTCCTGACTTTC.